The present entry profiles one T cell receptor beta chain with its context. Which antigen it targets is not known. No qualities accompany the bases; no much larger clone lies one base away. TCRbeta CDR3 regions were amplified from genomic DNA using the immunoSEQ Assay, a bias-controlled multiplex PCR. In the source study's methods: The number of nucleated cells in each sample was estimated from the amplification of reference gene primers within the assay. To quantify the absolute abundance of each unique TCRbeta CDR3 rearrangement, sequence reads were collapsed and filtered. For each sample, productive Simpson clonality was calculated as the square root of Simpson's diversity index across productive rearrangements. The clones in this table, taken by TCRdb from immuneACCESS, are in-frame only. Not every clone is retained; where verified, under half of the shortfall comes from an unresolved V gene, and the cause of the rest is unknown. V, J and clone size are taken as reported in that table, and D and trimming were inferred from the DNA itself. Here the sample has hundreds of thousands of clones; about 90% occur a single time. Under 3.5% of the sample comes from the top ten.

Participants in the prospective study were aged about 18 to 95 years, lived in 24 United States geographic areas, and enrolled through a virtual design. In the prospective study, participants were assigned to cohorts based on the clinical history participants reported in a screening survey and a study questionnaire. Exposed participants had been in contact, within 2 weeks of entering the study, with a person who had a PCR-confirmed or clinician-diagnosed case of COVID-19. In the prospective study, whole blood, serum and a nasopharyngeal or oropharyngeal swab were collected from each participant by mobile phlebotomists. Prospective study participants could optionally give additional blood draws and questionnaires over a roughly two-month period. Before DNA extraction, blood samples from the prospective study were shipped at room temperature or frozen. This sample stems from a study of blood T cell repertoires in COVID-19 (dated by TCRdb to 2019 to 2021). General notes on the study: Collaborator samples came from the United States, Italy and Spain and covered acute and convalescent phases of COVID-19. The material from the prospective study consisted of cDNA or gDNA derived from T cells, B-cell-depleted T cells, or PBMCs. Subjects who had been exposed to COVID-19, were actively infected with it, or had recovered from it provided the deeply sampled blood TCRbeta repertoires that made up the dataset. A freely available public database, intended as a resource for researchers studying the immune response to SARS-CoV-2, is where the repertoires were released. Samples came from the ongoing ImmuneRACE study (first 160 participants) plus 1,254 subjects from 6 global collaborators. Sample metadata almost always included a de-identified subject ID, COVID-19 status, age in years and sex. Where HLA class I and class II types were available, the types were taken from metadata supplied by the sample provider, not from assay-based typing.

Results the study describes overall, beyond this receptor: Clinical and demographic metadata were provided uncurated, with the amount varying by source and participant.

This TCR came from a woman in her forties or fifties who had been exposed to COVID-19. Material: PBMCs or T cells enriched from blood (not recorded which).

The DNA sequence reads TGTGCCAGCAGTTTGTTAGTTTACGAGCAGTACTTC. Translated, this gives CASSLLVYEQYF. Recombination joined TRBV28 with TRBJ2-7, with the D gene too uncertain to name. The junction shows trimming of 3 bases on V and 4 bases on J, plus 7 bases between the germline ends. Taken from the germline V gene, the CDR1 and CDR2 loops are MDHEN and SYDVKM. From the cysteine through the phenylalanine, the CDR3 covers 12 amino acids. CDR3 DNA only is kept here, 36 bases in frame from base 1.